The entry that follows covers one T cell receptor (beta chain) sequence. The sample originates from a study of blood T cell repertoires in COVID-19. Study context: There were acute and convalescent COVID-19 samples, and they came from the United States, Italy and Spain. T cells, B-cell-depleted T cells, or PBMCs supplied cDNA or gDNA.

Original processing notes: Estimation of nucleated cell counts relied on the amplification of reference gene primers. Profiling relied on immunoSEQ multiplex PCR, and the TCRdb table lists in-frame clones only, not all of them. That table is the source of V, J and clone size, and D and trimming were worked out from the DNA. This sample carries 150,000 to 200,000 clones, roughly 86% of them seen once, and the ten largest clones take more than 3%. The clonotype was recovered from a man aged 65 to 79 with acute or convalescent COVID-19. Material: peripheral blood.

The CDR3 region is CASSYRREDQPQHF. In DNA, the CDR3 is TGTGCCAGCAGTTATCGCAGGGAGGACCAGCCCCAGCATTTT. The chain links TRBV6-2 or TRBV6-3 to TRBJ1-5; possibly TRBD1 for D (5 bases). The CDR3 runs 14 residues. The germline gives CDR1 MNHEY, CDR2 SVGEGT. V dropped 3 bases and J dropped 7 bases, with 13 bases sitting between them.